The clone carrying this TCR beta chain was observed many times. Its antigen is unknown. The V gene's germline CDR1 is SGHRS and CDR2 YFSETQ. V was pared by 4 bases and J by 2 bases, with 5 bases of the junction left unmatched. The CDR3 is 16 amino acids. This record comes from a study of early T cells in non-severe SARS-CoV-2 infection. Overall study results and limits: VDJdb matches were skewed toward anti-spike CD8 T cell responses.

Individual cDNA molecules each received unique molecular identifiers attached to them. TCRdb fed the 5' RACE reads into MiXCR, producing one record per CDR3 protein. Here the sample spans roughly 77,000 distinct CDR3 sequences, about 12% being singletons. V is TRBV5-1 and J is TRBJ2-5; TRBD2 matches at 13 bases. This TCR was recovered from an adult who was a healthcare worker with PCR-confirmed SARS-CoV-2 infection or an uninfected control (not recorded which). The sequencing sample was made of whole blood. This CDR3 reads CASSTGLAGVQETQYF. CDR3 nucleotide sequence: TGCGCCAGCAGCACCGGACTAGCGGGGGTTCAAGAGACCCAGTACTTC.